This entry concerns a single T cell receptor (beta chain). The source of the sample is a study of blood T cell repertoires in COVID-19. Study information: Italy, Spain and the United States were the sources of the convalescent and acute COVID-19 samples. The cDNA or gDNA used as material had been derived from T cells, B-cell-depleted T cells, or PBMCs.

This CDR3 region has 16 residues. Trimming cost V 2 bases and J 5 bases; bases outside gene matches: 11. The germline V gene has CDR1 MNHNS and CDR2 SASEGT. How the authors handled the data: Reference gene primer amplification gave nucleated cell count estimates. Generated by immunoSEQ multiplex PCR, the TCRdb table keeps only in-frame clones and is missing some. V, J and clone size were drawn from that table, and D and trimming were deduced from the DNA. Of some 30,000 clones listed, over 85% were seen once; the top ten hold about 8%. The sequence came from an older man with active or convalescent COVID-19. Sequences were obtained from peripheral blood. The chain combines TRBV6-1 with TRBJ1-1, with 7 positions matching TRBD1. The CDR3 loop is CASSENFRGRGTEAFF. In DNA, the CDR3 is TGTGCCAGCAGTGAAAATTTTAGGGGGCGCGGAACTGAAGCTTTCTTT.